These 25 T cell receptor beta chains came from one sample sequenced in a study of CD8 T cells in ankylosing spondylitis. TCRdb passed the 5' RACE reads through MiXCR, listing each CDR3 protein once. The sample lists about 350,000 distinct CDR3 sequences; approximately 22% were seen once. The source material was blood, either unsorted or a sorted T cell fraction (not recorded which). Receptors were obtained from a male donor with ankylosing spondylitis or in good health (not recorded which).

This clonotype was counted between two and nine times. J is TRBJ2-7 and V is TRBV7-9; 10 bases are a match to TRBD1. Losses at the gene ends were 8 bases for V and 6 bases for J; bases not matched to a gene: 7. The CDR3 covers 13 residues. Germline CDR1 SEHNR, CDR2 FQNEAQ (reference sequence). CDR3 loop: CASRAGTGVEQYF. CDR3 coding DNA: TGTGCCAGCCGAGCAGGGACAGGGGTCGAGCAGTACTTC. Supplemented by reference TRBV7-9 and TRBJ2-7, the full variable domain reads DTGVSQNPRHKITKRGQNVTFRCDPISEHNRLYWYRQTLGQGPEFLTYFQNEAQLEKSRLLSDRFSAERPKGSFSTLEIQRTEQGDSAMYLCASRAGTGVEQYFGPGTRLTVT.

This clonotype was seen a few times. This sequence joins TRBV20-1 and TRBJ2-7; no firm D call. There are 13 residues in the CDR3. V gave up 0 bases and J gave up 0 bases, with 6 bases separating them. CDR1 is DFQATT, CDR2 SNEGSKA, per germline (reference sequence). The CDR3 loop is CSARDHSSYEQYF. The CDR3 nucleotides read TGCAGTGCTAGAGATCATAGCTCCTACGAGCAGTACTTC.

The chain uses TRBV7-9 and TRBJ2-5; TRBD1 matches 9 bases. The CDR3 consists of 14 residues. V lost 5 bases, J lost 5 bases, and 6 bases stayed unmatched. Germline CDR1 SEHNR, CDR2 FQNEAQ (reference sequence). CDR3 nucleotide sequence: TGTGCCAGCAGCCCCCGGGACAGGGCCGAGACCCAGTACTTC. Protein: CASSPRDRAETQYF.

Only a few counts were recorded for this clonotype. The chain uses TRBV29-1 and TRBJ2-5, with a weak D call TRBD1 (6 bases). Germline V gene lookup returns CDR1 SQVTM and CDR2 ANQGSEA. The CDR3 has 11 amino acids. V was cut by 6 bases and J by 4 bases, with 9 bases left in between. The CDR3 protein is CSVSGVETQYF. The CDR3 bases are TGCAGCGTCTCAGGGGTAGAGACCCAGTACTTC.

The genes are TRBV7-2 and TRBJ2-7, with D perhaps TRBD1 or TRBD2 (5 bases each). Trimming took 5 bases from V and 3 from J, leaving 11 bases between them. This CDR3 comprises 13 residues. CDR1 is SGHTA and CDR2 is FQGNSA in the germline V gene. The chain's CDR3 is CASSTGTLYEQYF. CDR3 in DNA: TGTGCCAGCAGCACCGGGACCCTCTACGAGCAGTACTTC.

The J gene is TRBJ2-7, the V gene TRBV7-9; 7 bases fit TRBD1. The CDR3 covers 14 residues. J lost 7 bases, V lost 7 bases, and 13 bases had no gene match. Germline V gene sequence: CDR1 SEHNR, CDR2 FQNEAQ (reference sequence). CDR3 sequence reads: CASKTGVVVEEQYF. CDR3 DNA: TGTGCCAGCAAAACAGGGGTTGTTGTAGAAGAGCAGTACTTC.

This chain links TRBV11-2 with TRBJ2-1, with D perhaps TRBD1 or TRBD2 (5 bases each). This CDR3 has 14 amino acids. Germline V gene sequence: CDR1 SGHAT, CDR2 FQNNGV. V was clipped by 4 bases and J by 8 bases, with 15 bases between them. CDR3 protein: CASSSLELGDEQFF. The CDR3 DNA reads as TGTGCCAGCAGCTCCCTAGAACTAGGGGATGAGCAGTTCTTC.

The chain recombines TRBV7-9 with TRBJ2-7; 9 nucleotides match TRBD1. Germline CDR1 SEHNR, CDR2 FQNEAQ (reference sequence). The CDR3 has 15 amino acids. Trimming at V came to 4 bases and at J to 0 bases, leaving 4 bases not matched to a gene. DNA for the CDR3: TGTGCCAGCAGCTCAGGGACAGGGCCCTCCTACGAGCAGTACTTC. Protein: CASSSGTGPSYEQYF.

The V call is TRBV4-1, the J call TRBJ2-7; D gene uncertain. The CDR3 contains 11 residues. From germline, CDR1 is MGHRA and CDR2 YSYEKL. V lost 1 base and J lost 6, with 4 bases in between. DNA for the CDR3: TGCGCCAGCAGCCAAGCGCGCGAGCAGTACTTC. It codes for CASSQAREQYF.

The table lists this clonotype with a few counts. The chain is built from TRBV7-9 and TRBJ2-2; D gene unclear. Germline assignment: CDR1 SEHNR and CDR2 FQNEAQ (reference sequence). The CDR3 sequence is 15 residues long. V gave up 3 bases and J gave up 0 bases, with 8 bases separating them. The CDR3 DNA reads as TGTGCCAGCAGCTTTACGGCAGCGAACACCGGGGAGCTGTTTTTT. Its translation: CASSFTAANTGELFF.

V and J are TRBV30 and TRBJ1-1; no firm D call. CDR1 GTSNPN and CDR2 SVGIG come from the germline V gene (reference sequence). V gave up 3 bases and J gave up 3 bases, with 17 bases separating them. This CDR3 region has 15 residues. Here the CDR3 reads CAWREKIVRDTEAFF. CDR3 nucleotide sequence: TGTGCCTGGAGGGAGAAGATAGTTAGGGACACTGAAGCTTTCTTT.

The chain has TRBV6-4 and TRBJ2-6; D unresolved. The CDR3 covers 14 residues. The germline CDR1 and CDR2 sequences are MRHNA and SNTAGT. Deletions cut 3 bases from V and 4 bases from J, with 7 bases between. CDR3 nucleotide sequence: TGTGCCAGCAGTGAGGGTGGCGGGGCCAACGTCCTGACTTTC. Its translation: CASSEGGGANVLTF.

The chain combines TRBV7-9 with TRBJ2-5; tentative D call: TRBD1 (6 bases). CDR1 SEHNR and CDR2 FQNEAQ come from the germline V gene (reference sequence). The CDR3 loop spans 15 amino acids. Trimming removed 3 bases at V and 2 bases at J, with 13 bases between. This chain's CDR3 is CASSFARQAQETQYF. The CDR3 region has the DNA TGTGCCAGCAGCTTCGCCCGACAGGCACAAGAGACCCAGTACTTC.

J is TRBJ1-4 and V is TRBV5-1; no reliable D call. CDR3 size: 13 residues. Germline assignment: CDR1 SGHRS and CDR2 YFSETQ. Deletions cut 0 bases from V and 6 bases from J, with 6 bases between. CDR3 in amino acids: CASSLGQDEKLFF. The CDR3 DNA reads as TGCGCCAGCAGCTTGGGCCAAGATGAAAAACTGTTTTTT. Supplemented by reference TRBV5-1 and TRBJ1-4, the full variable domain reads KAGVTQTPRYLIKTRGQQVTLSCSPISGHRSVSWYQQTPGQGLQFLFEYFSETQRNKGNFPGRFSGRQFSNSRSEMNVSTLELGDSALYLCASSLGQDEKLFFGSGTQLSVL.

This clonotype was found many times. The chain combines TRBV7-9 with TRBJ2-5; D is uncertain. The CDR3 runs 15 residues. The V gene lost 3 bases and the J gene lost 2 bases, with 13 bases spanning the gap. Germline V CDR1 and CDR2: SEHNR, FQNEAQ (reference sequence). The CDR3 spells CASSFPPMGQETQYF. The CDR3 DNA reads as TGTGCCAGCAGCTTTCCTCCGATGGGGCAAGAGACCCAGTACTTC.

In the case of this clonotype: One end of the junction fails to match germline, which may point to a read error. J is TRBJ2-3 and V is TRBV2; 8 bases align to TRBD2. The CDR3 runs to 13 residues. From germline, CDR1 is SNHLY and CDR2 FYNNEI. CDR3 nucleotides: TGCGCGGACGGGGGGGCCGTCACAGATACGCAGTATTTT. It encodes CADGGAVTDTQYF. Full variable domain (outside the CDR3, taken from reference TRBV2 and TRBJ2-3): EPEVTQTPSHQVTQMGQEVILRCVPISNHLYFYWYRQILGQKVEFLVSFYNNEISEKSEIFDDQFSVERPDGSNFTLKIRSTKLEDSAMYFCADGGAVTDTQYFGPGTRLTVL.

In this sample, this clonotype turned up a few times. The chain has TRBV12-5 and TRBJ2-3, with TRBD2 identical over 12 bases. This CDR3 comprises 16 residues. V was clipped by 6 bases and J by 3 bases; unmatched bases: 7. CDR1 is LGHNT, CDR2 FRNRAP, per germline. The CDR3 reads CASGLLAGGPTDTQYF. In DNA form, the CDR3 reads TGTGCTAGTGGCCTTCTAGCGGGGGGGCCAACAGATACGCAGTATTTT. The full variable domain, in which reference TRBV12-5 and TRBJ2-3 provide the parts outside the CDR3, is DARVTQTPRHKVTEMGQEVTMRCQPILGHNTVFWYRQTMMQGLELLAYFRNRAPLDDSGMPKDRFSAEMPDATLATLKIQPSEPRDSAVYFCASGLLAGGPTDTQYFGPGTRLTVL.

The chain couples TRBV24-1 to TRBJ1-5; D is unclear. Between the trimmed V and J ends, which lost 2 bases and 5 bases, there was a span of 6 bases. The CDR3 totals 13 residues. Germline assignment: CDR1 KGHDR and CDR2 SFDVKD. CDR3 DNA sequence: TGTGCCACCAGTGATTCGGCGTATCAGCCCCAGCATTTT. Its protein product is CATSDSAYQPQHF.

This clonotype was picked up a small number of times. The J gene is TRBJ1-2, the V gene TRBV28; 7 nucleotides line up with TRBD1. The CDR3 spans 14 residues. Per the germline V gene, CDR1 is MDHEN and CDR2 is SYDVKM. With V trimmed by 7 bases and J by 4 bases, 9 bases remained unmatched. The CDR3, as DNA: TGTGCCAGCACCCGCGACAGGGACGCCTATGGCTACACCTTC. Translation: CASTRDRDAYGYTF.

There are a few counts of this clonotype. The rearrangement joins TRBV4-1 to TRBJ2-1; 7 bases align to TRBD1. CDR1 and CDR2 (germline): MGHRA, YSYEKL. Trimming took 1 base from V and 4 from J; bases not matched to a gene: 4. This CDR3 region has 15 residues. DNA of the CDR3: TGCGCCAGCAGCCAAGCTGACAGGGCTTACAATGAGCAGTTCTTC. Protein: CASSQADRAYNEQFF.

The V and J genes are TRBV10-2 and TRBJ2-5, with 12 nucleotides matching TRBD2. The ends lost 3 bases at V and 3 bases at J; junction bases unmatched: 5. Germline V gene sequence: CDR1 WSHSY, CDR2 SAAADI. This CDR3 comprises 16 residues. The CDR3 coding sequence is TGCGCCAGCAGTGATCCCGCTAGCGGGGGGGAAGAGACCCAGTACTTC. It encodes CASSDPASGGEETQYF.

This clonotype appeared a few times. The chain couples TRBV10-3 to TRBJ2-1; D not certain. The germline V gene encodes CDR1 ENHRY and CDR2 SYGVKD. V lost 6 bases to trimming and J lost 3 bases, with 18 bases between them. The CDR3 covers 16 residues. The CDR3 DNA reads TGTGCCATCAGAAAGGCAGGCGTTGGCCTCTACAATGAGCAGTTCTTC. It is translated as CAIRKAGVGLYNEQFF.

This clonotype was recorded a few times. The V gene is TRBV12-3 or TRBV12-4, the J gene TRBJ2-7, with 9 bases aligning to TRBD1. J gave up 5 bases and V 2 bases, and 13 bases lay outside the gene matches. The CDR3 length is 17 residues. This CDR3 reads CASSLKNRGRSMDEQYF. The CDR3, as DNA: TGTGCCAGCAGTTTAAAAAACAGGGGGCGGTCCATGGACGAGCAGTACTTC.

The chain is built from TRBV19 and TRBJ2-1, with 7 bases that match TRBD1. CDR3 size: 13 residues. With V trimmed by 3 bases and J by 7 bases, 3 bases remained unmatched. CDR1 is LNHDA, CDR2 SQIVND, per germline (reference sequence). The chain's CDR3 is CASSIPGGNEQFF. CDR3 in DNA: TGTGCCAGTAGTATCCCAGGGGGAAATGAGCAGTTCTTC.

In its sample, this clonotype was seen once. The J gene is TRBJ2-2, the V gene TRBV5-1; no definite D call. V lost 9 bases to trimming and J lost 3 bases, with 9 bases between them. The CDR3 runs to 12 residues. Germline loops: CDR1 SGHRS, CDR2 YFSETQ. This CDR3 is CATPTDTGELFF. The CDR3 DNA reads as TGCGCCACCCCGACGGACACCGGGGAGCTGTTTTTT.